The clone carrying this T cell receptor (beta chain) was counted only a few times. What it binds is not known. With V trimmed by 5 bases and J by 2 bases, 1 base remained unmatched. There are 12 residues in the CDR3. CDR1 is SQVTM and CDR2 is ANQGSEA in the germline V gene. The sample belongs to a study of CD8+CD57+ T cells in acquired aplastic anemia. Study as a whole: Sorted CD4+ plus CD8+ cells gave DNA averaging roughly 3 ug. The average read count for CD4+ cells in healthy donors was 10 million to 11 million.

CDR3 and TCR beta VDJ profiling relied on genomic DNA as the template. Using its own MiXCR run on the reads, TCRdb lists one record per CDR3 protein. The sample consists of about 190,000 distinct CDR3 sequences, roughly half of them appearing once. General study findings and limits: Found in both controls and patients were twenty-nine CD8+ CDR3 sequences. With respect to CD8+ Simpson's diversity, patients and controls did not differ significantly.

The chain carries TRBV29-1 and TRBJ2-7, with 9 bases lining up with TRBD1. Sequencing was done on a sample of sorted CD4+, CD8+, or CD8+CD57+ T cells (not recorded which) from PBMCs. The receptor's source is a human donor in good health, serving as a control. CDR3 protein: CSVRDRAYEQYF. For the CDR3, the DNA is TGCAGCGTTCGGGACAGGGCCTACGAGCAGTACTTC.